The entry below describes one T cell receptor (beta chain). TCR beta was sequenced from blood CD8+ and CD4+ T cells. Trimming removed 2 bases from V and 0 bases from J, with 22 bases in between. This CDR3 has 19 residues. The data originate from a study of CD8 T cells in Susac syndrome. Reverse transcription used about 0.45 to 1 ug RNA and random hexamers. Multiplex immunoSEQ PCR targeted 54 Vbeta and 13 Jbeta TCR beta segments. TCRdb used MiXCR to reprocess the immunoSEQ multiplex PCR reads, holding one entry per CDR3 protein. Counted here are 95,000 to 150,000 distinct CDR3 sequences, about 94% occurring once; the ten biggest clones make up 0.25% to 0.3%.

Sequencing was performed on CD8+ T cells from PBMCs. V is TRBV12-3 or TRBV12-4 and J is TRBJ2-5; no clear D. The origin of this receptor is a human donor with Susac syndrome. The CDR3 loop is CASSLISQQRLRYQETQYF. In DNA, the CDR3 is TGTGCCAGCAGTTTAATCTCCCAACAGAGGTTGAGGTACCAAGAGACCCAGTACTTC.